The 2 T cell receptor beta chains presented below share a single source sample, sequenced in a study of blood T cell repertoires in COVID-19. The data were produced by immunoSEQ multiplex PCR, yet TCRdb's version contains in-frame clones alone and is incomplete. This table has roughly 180,000 clones, approximately 85% appearing once. Material for sequencing was PBMCs or T cells enriched from blood (not recorded which). The receptors come from a man in his forties who had recovered from COVID-19.

This clone came up a few times. The chain uses TRBV4-1 and TRBJ1-6; 7 nucleotides align to TRBD1. Germline V gene sequence: CDR1 MGHRA, CDR2 YSYEKL. This CDR3 spans 17 amino acids. The V segment lost 0 bases and the J segment 3 bases; nucleotides outside the gene matches: 5. CDR3 bases: TGCGCCAGCAGCCAAGACGCGGGACAGAACTATAATTCACCCCTCCACTTT. Protein sequence: CASSQDAGQNYNSPLHF.

The chain is built from TRBV6-4 and TRBJ1-5; D not certain. With 0 bases removed from V and 3 bases from J, the gap between germline ends came to 12 bases. The CDR3 consists of 16 residues. Germline CDR1 and CDR2: MRHNA and SNTAGT. CDR3 region: CASSDSMRPNNQPQHF. For the CDR3, the DNA is TGTGCCAGCAGTGACTCGATGAGGCCCAACAATCAGCCCCAGCATTTT.